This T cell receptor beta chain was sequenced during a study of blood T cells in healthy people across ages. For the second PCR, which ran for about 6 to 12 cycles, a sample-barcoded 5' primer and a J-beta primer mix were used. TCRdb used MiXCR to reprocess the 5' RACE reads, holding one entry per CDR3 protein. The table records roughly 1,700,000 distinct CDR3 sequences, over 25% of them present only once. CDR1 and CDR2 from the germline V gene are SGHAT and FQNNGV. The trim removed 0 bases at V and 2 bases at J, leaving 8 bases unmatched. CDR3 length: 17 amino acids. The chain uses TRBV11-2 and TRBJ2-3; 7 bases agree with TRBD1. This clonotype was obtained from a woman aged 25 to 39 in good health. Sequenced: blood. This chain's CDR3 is CASSLDQYRGYTDTQYF. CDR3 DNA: TGTGCCAGCAGCTTAGATCAATACAGGGGATACACAGATACGCAGTATTTT.